This T cell receptor beta chain was recorded in a study of Ad26.COV2.S vaccination and SARS-CoV-2 variants. For the study at large: The trial was COV1001 and the donor's arm was Ad26.COV2.S.

Assay: immunoSEQ multiplex PCR; the TCRdb copy retains only in-frame clones and omits some. The sample lists about 380,000 clones, 83% occurring once. This sample's treatment: around 19 received Ad26.COV2.S at low or high dose, single or two shots; roughly five received placebo; per-sample allocation not given. Each sample was drawn 63 days after the first injection (of vaccine or placebo). Germline lookup yields CDR1 SGHNT and CDR2 YYREEE (reference sequence). V lost 4 bases and J lost 4; bases outside the gene matches: 8. This CDR3 comprises 16 residues. Source: peripheral blood, taken in a trial of Ad26.COV2.S vaccine versus placebo. J is TRBJ2-5 and V is TRBV5-4, with 12 bases matching TRBD2. The sequence was obtained from a person aged 18-65 years who received the Ad26.COV2.S COVID-19 vaccine or a placebo. CDR3 protein: CASSVRTSGNGETQYF. The CDR3, as DNA: TGTGCCAGCAGCGTCCGGACTAGCGGGAATGGAGAGACCCAGTACTTC.